The 20 T cell receptor beta chains given below trace back to one sample, sequenced in a study of T-cell reconstitution after alpha-beta-depleted transplantation in children. Construction of the TCRbeta library involved unique molecular identifiers. TCRdb recomputed calls from the PCR reads with MiXCR, one row per CDR3 protein. This table has about 76,000 distinct CDR3 sequences, 13% to 15% appearing once. The sequencing here drew on PBMCs, mostly from graft donor cells, taken 180 days after TCRalphabeta/CD19-depleted stem cell transplant. These TCRs come from a male patient aged 2 to 9 who had a stem cell transplant for acute lymphoblastic leukemia, so the T cells may come from the graft donor.

In its sample, this clonotype was seen a few times. This chain links TRBV25-1 with TRBJ1-3, with D unclear. CDR1 is MGHDK and CDR2 is SYGVNS in the germline V gene. The CDR3 covers 15 residues. The V end lost 3 bases, the J end lost 0 bases, and 9 bases lay between the germline ends. In DNA form, the CDR3 reads TGTGCCAGCAGTGAGGGGTCGAGCTCTGGAAACACCATATATTTT. Amino acid sequence: CASSEGSSSGNTIYF.

The chain joins TRBV5-5 to TRBJ2-7; possible D gene TRBD2, 6 bases. The CDR3 runs to 13 residues. Looked up from germline, CDR1 is SGHKS and CDR2 is YYEKEE (reference sequence). Trimming removed 7 bases from V and 7 bases from J, with 18 bases in between. In DNA form, the CDR3 reads TGTGCCAGCCAATTTTCCGGGGCGGGGGAGCAGTACTTC. This encodes CASQFSGAGEQYF.

This clonotype has more than one count but fewer than ten. CDR3 region: CANPGQGPMNTEAFF. The CDR3 bases are TGTGCCAACCCGGGACAGGGGCCCATGAACACTGAAGCTTTCTTT. This chain connects TRBV10-3 to TRBJ1-1; 10 nucleotides line up with TRBD1. Germline CDR1 reads ENHRY; CDR2 reads SYGVKD. Trimming cost V 10 bases and J 0 bases; bases outside gene matches: 8. There are 15 residues in the CDR3.

A few counts support this clonotype. The rearrangement links TRBV20-1 to TRBJ2-5, with TRBD2 matching over 8 bases. V lost 3 bases to trimming and J lost 1 base; unmatched junction nucleotides: 4. CDR3 length: 14 amino acids. The V gene's germline CDR1 is DFQATT and CDR2 SNEGSKA (reference sequence). CDR3 coding DNA: TGCAGTGCTAGGACGGGGGGGTCCCAAGAGACCCAGTACTTC. Residues: CSARTGGSQETQYF.

This chain uses TRBV9 with TRBJ2-2; D remains unclear. This CDR3 region has 14 residues. In germline, CDR1 is SGDLS, CDR2 YYNGEE. V shed 4 bases and J shed 5 bases, with 12 bases lying between them. The CDR3 DNA reads TGTGCCAGCAGCCGGTCTCTTGGGACCGGGGAGCTGTTTTTT. Its protein product is CASSRSLGTGELFF.

This clonotype was found a few times. The V gene is TRBV20-1, the J gene TRBJ2-7; 11 bases line up with TRBD1. Germline V CDR1 and CDR2: DFQATT, SNEGSKA (reference sequence). There are 15 residues in the CDR3. With V trimmed by 4 bases and J by 0 bases, 5 bases remained unmatched. CDR3 in DNA: TGCAGTGCTATCCCTGGACAGGGGGCCTCCTACGAGCAGTACTTC. Translated, it gives CSAIPGQGASYEQYF.

This clonotype was seen more than once but under ten times. The genes are TRBV18 and TRBJ2-3; D not certain. Germline assignment: CDR1 KGHSH and CDR2 LQKENI. Trimming pared 0 bases from V and 5 bases from J, leaving 9 bases between. The CDR3 runs 14 residues. The CDR3 bases are TGTGCCAGCTCACCACCGGTCACAGTAGATACGCAGTATTTT. It codes for CASSPPVTVDTQYF.

A few counts support this clonotype. The genes are TRBV6-5 and TRBJ2-6, with 8 bases matching TRBD1. Per germline, CDR1 MNHEY and CDR2 SVGAGI. CDR3 length equals 14 residues. V shed 2 bases and J 8 bases; nucleotides not matched to a gene: 2. The DNA of the CDR3 is TGTGCCAGCAGTTACGGGGACAGGTCCAACGTCCTGACTTTC. Translating it yields CASSYGDRSNVLTF.

The V gene is TRBV12-3 or TRBV12-4, the J gene TRBJ1-1; 7 positions agree with TRBD1. The junction had 1 base not matched to a gene; V was cut back by 5 bases and J by 7 bases. This CDR3 is built from 11 residues. CDR3 bases: TGTGCCAGCAGTCGGACAGGTGAAGCTTTCTTT. Its translation is CASSRTGEAFF.

J is TRBJ2-3 and V is TRBV27; 8 nucleotides align to TRBD2. Germline CDR1 is MNHEY and CDR2 is SMNVEV (reference sequence). The CDR3 length is 18 residues. After removal of 3 bases from V and 6 bases from J, the junction contained 17 bases not matched to a gene. The CDR3 coding sequence is TGTGCCAGCAGTTTCAATCCGGGAGGGAGGACTGAATCGGATACGCAGTATTTT. This translates into CASSFNPGGRTESDTQYF.

This clonotype has only a few counts. The chain couples TRBV28 to TRBJ1-1; the match to TRBD1 covers 9 bases. Germline V lookup: CDR1 MDHEN, CDR2 SYDVKM. The CDR3 is 12 amino acids. J gave up 5 bases and V 6 bases, and 1 base lay outside the gene matches. The CDR3 DNA follows: TGTGCCAGCAGGACAGGGGGGACTGAAGCTTTCTTT. Translated, it gives CASRTGGTEAFF.

The genes are TRBV5-1 and TRBJ2-7; no reliable D call. The length of the CDR3 is 15 residues. CDR1 SGHRS and CDR2 YFSETQ come from the germline V gene. V was cut by 0 bases and J by 3 bases, with 13 bases left in between. The CDR3 DNA reads TGCGCCAGCAGCTTGGACCCACCGACGGTCTACGAGCAGTACTTC. Translating it yields CASSLDPPTVYEQYF.

V usage is TRBV20-1 and J usage is TRBJ2-7, with 9 bases aligning to TRBD1. This CDR3 region has 16 residues. The V gene end was trimmed by 0 bases and the J gene end by 2 bases; junction bases not matched to a gene: 8. CDR1 is DFQATT, CDR2 SNEGSKA, per germline (reference sequence). The CDR3 nucleotides are TGCAGTGCTAGAGATCTTGAGACAGGGGGTCCCTACGAGCAGTACTTC. The encoded protein is CSARDLETGGPYEQYF.

This clonotype turned up a few times. The rearrangement uses TRBV4-3 and TRBJ2-2, with a possible D match to TRBD2 (6 bases). V lost 4 bases, J lost 4 bases, and 10 bases lay in between. This CDR3 has 14 residues. Germline-derived CDR1 and CDR2 are LGHNA and YSLEER. In DNA form, the CDR3 reads TGCGCCAGCAGCCGGGGAGGCGGCACCGGGGAGCTGTTTTTT. Protein sequence: CASSRGGGTGELFF.

This clonotype has only a few counts. The chain combines TRBV5-6 with TRBJ2-7, with D hard to call. The germline V gene has CDR1 SGHDT and CDR2 YYEEEE. This CDR3 is built from 13 residues. V shed 5 bases and J shed 7 bases, with 16 bases lying between them. CDR3: CASSPGARWEQYF. In nucleotides, the CDR3 is TGTGCCAGCAGTCCTGGAGCACGTTGGGAGCAGTACTTC.

This clonotype has just a few counts. The rearrangement joins TRBV9 to TRBJ1-4; D not resolved. Trimming took 3 bases from V and 7 from J, leaving 13 bases between them. The CDR3 consists of 14 residues. Per the germline V gene, CDR1 is SGDLS and CDR2 is YYNGEE. CDR3 nucleotide sequence: TGTGCCAGCAGCGATCAGGTCTACGGTGAAAAACTGTTTTTT. Translating gives CASSDQVYGEKLFF.

This clonotype came up a few times. The V call is TRBV7-9, the J call TRBJ2-7, with D uncertain. Germline V gives CDR1 SEHNR, CDR2 FQNEAQ (reference sequence). CDR3 length equals 14 residues. V lost 2 bases and J 4 bases, leaving 12 bases between the germline ends. CDR3 nucleotides: TGTGCCAGCAGCTTACAGGAGTGGGGTTACGAGCAGTACTTC. Its translation is CASSLQEWGYEQYF.

The chain carries TRBV14 and TRBJ2-7, with 12 bases that match TRBD2. Germline CDR1 is SGHDN and CDR2 is FVKESK. V gave up 1 base and J gave up 4 bases; unmatched junction bases: 5. The length of the CDR3 is 16 residues. The CDR3 bases are TGTGCCAGCAGCCAAGGACTAGCGGGAGCGGGGTACGAGCAGTACTTC. It specifies CASSQGLAGAGYEQYF. Looking up the rest from reference TRBV14 and TRBJ2-7 gives the full variable domain: EAGVTQFPSHSVIEKGQTVTLRCDPISGHDNLYWYRRVMGKEIKFLLHFVKESKQDESGMPNNRFLAERTGGTYSTLKVQPAELEDSGVYFCASSQGLAGAGYEQYFGPGTRLTVT.

This clonotype was observed a handful of times. The chain is built from TRBV20-1 and TRBJ2-7; TRBD2 is a possible D gene (6 bases). The germline V and J ends were trimmed by 6 bases and 3 bases, with 12 bases remaining between them. The V gene's germline CDR1 is DFQATT and CDR2 SNEGSKA (reference sequence). The CDR3 is 12 amino acids. The CDR3 region is CSAILGLYEQYF. In DNA, the CDR3 is TGCAGTGCAATCCTGGGACTCTACGAGCAGTACTTC.

This clonotype has only a few counts. The CDR3 here is CSARVGYNSPLHF. CDR3 DNA: TGCAGTGCTAGAGTAGGGTATAATTCACCCCTCCACTTT. This chain uses TRBV20-1 with TRBJ1-6; the D is unclear. Trimming cost V 1 base and J 4 bases, with 5 bases left between them. CDR1 is DFQATT, CDR2 SNEGSKA, per germline (reference sequence). This CDR3 spans 13 amino acids.